This TCR beta chain was documented in a study of blood T cell repertoires in COVID-19. The age range of participants was about 18 to 100 years, with residence in more than 20 US areas. Cohorts were determined from participant-reported clinical history. Recovered participants had two consecutive negative NP/OP PCR tests, healthcare professional clearance, or symptom resolution. Authors' analysis steps: Estimated nucleated cell counts came from reference gene primer amplification. Only in-frame clones appear in the TCRdb table, and some are missing; sequencing was by immunoSEQ multiplex PCR. That table gives V, J and clone size, and the DNA gave D and trimming. Here the sample spans around 310,000 clones, roughly 89% being singletons. In this sample, this clone turned up once. The sequencing input was PBMCs or T cells enriched from blood (not recorded which). The receptor was derived from a woman aged 30 to 39 who had recovered from COVID-19.

The CDR3 nucleotides are TGTGCCAGCAGCTTATGGCAGGTAACCGGGACAGGGATCAATGAGCAGTTCTTC. Amino acids: CASSLWQVTGTGINEQFF. The V gene is TRBV7-9, the J gene TRBJ2-1; 9 nucleotides line up with TRBD1. V gave up 2 bases and J gave up 6 bases; unmatched junction bases: 14. Per germline, CDR1 SEHNR and CDR2 FQNEAQ (reference sequence). The CDR3 covers 18 residues.